This T cell receptor (beta chain) was sequenced in a study of radiotherapy plus CTLA-4 blockade in lung cancer. Study-wide context: For 15% to 20% of patients, objective responses occurred, and approximately 33% had disease control.

The length of the CDR3 is 16 residues. Germline CDR1 is SGDLS and CDR2 is YYNGEE. V lost 4 bases and J 4 bases, leaving 20 bases between the germline ends. The data were produced by immunoSEQ multiplex PCR, yet TCRdb's version contains in-frame clones alone and is incomplete. This table holds some 50,000 clones, roughly three quarters found once. This clone was picked up one time. The rearrangement links TRBV9 to TRBJ1-2, with D perhaps TRBD1 (6 bases). This material consisted of peripheral blood, taken from a patient treated with radiotherapy plus ipilimumab. This TCR was recovered from a human donor with non-small cell lung cancer who had a partial response to radiotherapy plus ipilimumab. The CDR3 loop reads CASSPRGSLGRYGYTF. The CDR3 DNA follows: TGTGCCAGCAGCCCCAGGGGCTCCTTAGGACGCTATGGCTACACCTTC.